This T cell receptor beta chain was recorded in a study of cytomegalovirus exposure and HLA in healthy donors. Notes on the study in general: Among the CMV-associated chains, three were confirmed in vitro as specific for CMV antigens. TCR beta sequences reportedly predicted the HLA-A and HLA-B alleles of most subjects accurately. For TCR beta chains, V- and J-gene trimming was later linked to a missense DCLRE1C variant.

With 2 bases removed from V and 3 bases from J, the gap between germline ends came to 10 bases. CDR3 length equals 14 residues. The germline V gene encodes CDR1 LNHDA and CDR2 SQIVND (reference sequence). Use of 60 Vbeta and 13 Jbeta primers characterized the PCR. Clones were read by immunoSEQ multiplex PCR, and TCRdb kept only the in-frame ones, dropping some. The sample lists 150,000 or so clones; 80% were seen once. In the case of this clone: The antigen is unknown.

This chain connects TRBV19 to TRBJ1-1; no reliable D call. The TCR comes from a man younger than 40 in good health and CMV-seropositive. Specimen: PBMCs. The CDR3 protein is CASSIYGEDTEAFF. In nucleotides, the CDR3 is TGTGCCAGTAGTATATATGGGGAGGACACTGAAGCTTTCTTT.